This record looks at one T cell receptor beta chain sequence and its context. Germline V gene data show CDR1 as LNHDA and CDR2 as SQIVND (reference sequence). The CDR3 is 18 amino acids. V was cut by 4 bases and J by 0 bases, with 19 bases left in between. The data were taken from a study of siplizumab effects on memory and regulatory T cells. Libraries were prepared by immunoSEQ multiplex PCR; TCRdb keeps only in-frame clonotypes and omits some of them. This repertoire shows roughly 100,000 clones, about nine tenths found once; its top ten account for more than 10%. The specimen sequenced was non-Treg CD4+ T cells sorted from blood. This sequence was found in a human donor in good health. The rearrangement joins TRBV19 to TRBJ1-5, with D possibly being TRBD1 (6 bases). CDR3 coding DNA: TGTGCCAGTAGTAGGAGGGGACAACCGAAGTATAGCAATCAGCCCCAGCATTTT. It yields the protein CASSRRGQPKYSNQPQHF.